This T cell receptor (beta chain) was profiled in a study of T cell repertoires in cytomegalovirus infection. The overall study: Public TCR beta signature analysis indicated the presence of both CMV infection and matching HLA type. Study findings and constraints: Within the response measured ex vivo, HLA-C-restricted CMV-specific TCR beta clonotypes were dominant.

MiXCR was run by TCRdb on the reads, yielding one entry per CDR3 protein. Altogether more than 650,000 distinct CDR3 sequences are present, 35% to 40% being singletons, with the ten largest covering under 3.5%. Worth noting for this clonotype: The antigen is not known.

Per germline, CDR1 SEHNR and CDR2 FQNEAQ (reference sequence). J lost 7 bases, V lost 5 bases, and 7 bases had no gene match. CDR3 length: 15 amino acids. The chain is built from TRBV7-9 and TRBJ2-2; 10 bases match TRBD1. The sequence derives from a human donor in good health (CMV status not recorded). Some clones in this sample may be carry-over from other donors' samples. The sample taken for sequencing was PBMCs. DNA of the CDR3: TGTGCCAGCAGCACTCCGGGACAGGGGATCGGGGAGCTGTTTTTT. It encodes CASSTPGQGIGELFF.